Listed below are T cell receptor beta chains from one sample, sequenced in a study of T cell responses to AZD1222 COVID-19 vaccine. Using immunoSEQ multiplex PCR, the repertoire was profiled, and TCRdb retains in-frame clones only, with some absent. The sample lists about 130,000 clones, roughly 93% occurring once. Sequences were derived from peripheral blood, sampled on day 0 of AZD1222 vaccination. These receptors came from an adult in good health. Both conserved end residues are part of each CDR3. D genes are given only for firm matches. Rows may omit the clone size; those that give it use once, few, many or a size class.

d_call	j_call	v_call	clone_size	cdr3_nt	cdr3_aa
-	TRBJ1-2	TRBV6-4	-	TGTGCCAGCAGCCCGACACAGGGTGGCGGCTACACCTTC	CASSPTQGGGYTF
-	TRBJ1-5	TRBV28	-	TGTGCCAGCAGTTTGGAGGATATGCTTAGCAATCAGCCCCAGCATTTT	CASSLEDMLSNQPQHF
-	TRBJ1-2	TRBV5-1	once	TGCGCCAGCAGCCCTGGACAGAACTATGGCTACACCTTC	CASSPGQNYGYTF
-	TRBJ2-7	TRBV30	once	TGTGCCTCCAGTGAGTGGGCCAGCTCCTACGAGCAGTACTTC	CASSEWASSYEQYF
TRBD2	TRBJ2-3	TRBV15	-	TGTGCCACCAGCAGACTAGCGGGATCTCCGTCTATTACAGATACGCAGTATTTT	CATSRLAGSPSITDTQYF
-	TRBJ1-1	TRBV7-6	-	TGTGCCAGCAGCTTATCAGGGGCGACGAACGCTGAAGCTTTCTTT	CASSLSGATNAEAFF
TRBD2	TRBJ2-7	TRBV9	-	TGTGCCAGCAGCCCCCTAGCGGGATTCGTCCCATCCTACGAGCAGTACTTC	CASSPLAGFVPSYEQYF
-	TRBJ1-1	TRBV25-1	-	TGTGCCAGCAGTGAATCGGGTAGTTGGAACACTGAAGCTTTCTTT	CASSESGSWNTEAFF
TRBD2	TRBJ2-7	TRBV6-6	-	TGTGCCAGCAGTTACGCGGGAGGGCCCTACGAGCAGTACTTC	CASSYAGGPYEQYF
TRBD1	TRBJ1-1	TRBV6-5	-	TGTGCCAGCAGTCCCCGGACAGGGAGGACTGAAGCTTTCTTT	CASSPRTGRTEAFF
TRBD1	TRBJ1-2	TRBV29-1	-	TGCAGCGTTGAAGTCAAGGACAGGTTCCCTTATGGCTACACCTTC	CSVEVKDRFPYGYTF
-	TRBJ2-3	TRBV19	-	TGTGCCAGTAGTATTGCCTATACGCAGTATTTT	CASSIAYTQYF
-	TRBJ1-2	TRBV3-1/TRBV3-2	-	TGTGCCAGCAGCCAGACGGGCCTCTATGGCTACACCTTC	CASSQTGLYGYTF
-	TRBJ1-2	TRBV5-8	-	TGTGCCAGCAGCTTTTCAGGTATAGATGGCTACACCTTC	CASSFSGIDGYTF
-	TRBJ1-1	TRBV2	-	TGTGCCAGCCACCGGAGGGCACCGAAGGATCCTGAAGCTTTCTTT	CASHRRAPKDPEAFF
TRBD1	TRBJ2-4	TRBV28	once	TGTGCCAGCAGTCCCCAGGGGGAGAGGGACAGCGGACGGGGAAACATTCAGTACTTC	CASSPQGERDSGRGNIQYF
-	TRBJ1-3	TRBV4-3	once	TGCGCCAGCAGCCAAGATCCCTTCGGAGACCTTTCTGGAAACACCATATATTTT	CASSQDPFGDLSGNTIYF
-	TRBJ2-3	TRBV30	-	TGTGCCTGGAGTGTATCGGCAGATACGCAGTATTTT	CAWSVSADTQYF
-	TRBJ2-5	TRBV7-9	few	TGTGCCAGCAGTCAACGGGGCGGCCGAGGAGAGACCCAGTACTTC	CASSQRGGRGETQYF
TRBD1	TRBJ1-5	TRBV2	-	TGTGCCAGCAGTCCGGGGACAGGGGGGAATCAGCCCCAGCATTTT	CASSPGTGGNQPQHF
-	TRBJ2-3	TRBV9	-	TGTGCCAGCAGCTATAACCAGGGGGATACGCAGTATTTT	CASSYNQGDTQYF
-	TRBJ2-2	TRBV27	-	TGTGCCAGCACAGGAGCGAACACCGGGGAGCTGTTTTTT	CASTGANTGELFF
TRBD1	TRBJ1-3	TRBV29-1	-	TGCAGCGTTGCGACAGGGACAGGAAACACCATATATTTT	CSVATGTGNTIYF
-	TRBJ1-2	TRBV28	-	TGTGCCAGCAGGGTAGAATATGGCTACACCTTC	CASRVEYGYTF
-	TRBJ1-1	TRBV5-4	-	TGTGCCAGCAGCTTGATCAGCCTGAACACTGAAGCTTTCTTT	CASSLISLNTEAFF
-	TRBJ2-1	TRBV28	once	TGTGCCAGCAGCCACTCGAAGGCGGGTTCCTACAATGAGCAGTTCTTC	CASSHSKAGSYNEQFF
-	TRBJ2-7	TRBV2	-	TGTGCCAGCAGTGAAGCGGTCTCCTACGAGCAGTACTTC	CASSEAVSYEQYF
-	TRBJ2-7	TRBV7-2	-	TGTGCCAGCAGCTTAGGCCCAACCGTCGAGCAGTACTTC	CASSLGPTVEQYF
-	TRBJ1-1	TRBV2	-	TGTGCCAGCTGGCTCCAGGGGAACGCGGGGGCTTTCTTT	CASWLQGNAGAFF
-	TRBJ1-5	TRBV28	once	TGTGCCAGCAGCAGGGACTTCACCCCCCTCCAGCCCCAGCATTTT	CASSRDFTPLQPQHF
-	TRBJ1-1	TRBV7-9	-	TGTGCCAGCAGCGTCGAGGGGCTATCCGAAGCTTTCTTT	CASSVEGLSEAFF